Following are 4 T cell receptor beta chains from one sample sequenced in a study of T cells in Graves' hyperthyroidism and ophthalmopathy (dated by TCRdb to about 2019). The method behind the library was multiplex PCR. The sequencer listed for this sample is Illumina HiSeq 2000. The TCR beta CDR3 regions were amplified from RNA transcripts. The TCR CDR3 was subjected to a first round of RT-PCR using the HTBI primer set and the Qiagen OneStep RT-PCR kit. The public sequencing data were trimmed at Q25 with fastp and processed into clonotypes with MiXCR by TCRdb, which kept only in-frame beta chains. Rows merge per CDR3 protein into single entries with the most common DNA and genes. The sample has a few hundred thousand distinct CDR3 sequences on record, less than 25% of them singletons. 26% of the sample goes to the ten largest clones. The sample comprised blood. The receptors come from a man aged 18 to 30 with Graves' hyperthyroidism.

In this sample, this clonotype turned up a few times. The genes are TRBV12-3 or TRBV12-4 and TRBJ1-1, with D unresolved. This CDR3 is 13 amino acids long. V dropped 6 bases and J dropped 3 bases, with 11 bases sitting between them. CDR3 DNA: TGTGCCAGCAGAATCCCAGGTGACACTGAAGCTTTCTTT. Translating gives CASRIPGDTEAFF.

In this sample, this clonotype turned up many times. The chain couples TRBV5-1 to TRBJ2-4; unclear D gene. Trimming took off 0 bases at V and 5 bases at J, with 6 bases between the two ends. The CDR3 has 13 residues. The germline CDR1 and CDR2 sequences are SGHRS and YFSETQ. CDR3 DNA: TGCGCCAGCAGCTTGGAAGGCGAAAACATTCAGTACTTC. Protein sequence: CASSLEGENIQYF.

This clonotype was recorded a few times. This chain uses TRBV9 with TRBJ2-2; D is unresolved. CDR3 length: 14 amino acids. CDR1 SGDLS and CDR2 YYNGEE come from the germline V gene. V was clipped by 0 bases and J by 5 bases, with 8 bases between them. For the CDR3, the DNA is TGTGCCAGCAGCGTAGGGCGGATAACCGGGGAGCTGTTTTTT. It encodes CASSVGRITGELFF. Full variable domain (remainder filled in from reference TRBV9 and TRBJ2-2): DSGVTQTPKHLITATGQRVTLRCSPRSGDLSVYWYQQSLDQGLQFLIQYYNGEERAKGNILERFSAQQFPDLHSELNLSSLELGDSALYFCASSVGRITGELFFGEGSRLTVL.

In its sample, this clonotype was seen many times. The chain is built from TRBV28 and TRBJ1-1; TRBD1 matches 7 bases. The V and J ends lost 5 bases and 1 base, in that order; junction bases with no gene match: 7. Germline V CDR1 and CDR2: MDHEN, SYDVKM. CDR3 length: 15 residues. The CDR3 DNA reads TGTGCCAGCAGTCTAACGACAGGGTGGAACACTGAAGCTTTCTTT. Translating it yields CASSLTTGWNTEAFF.